The T cell receptor beta chain under discussion was sequenced for a study of cytomegalovirus exposure and HLA in healthy donors (dated by TCRdb to between 2016 and 2019). Study-wide context: An earlier analysis of some 550 of the donors reported 250 to 300 Gb of sequence data and some 120 million unique TCR beta sequences from about 179 million T cells. Around 320 gigabases of sequencing data and 78 million or so unique TCR sequences were included in an early release covering roughly 600 HLA-typed donors. Of the 398 genotyped donors, approximately 82% fell in the genetic ancestry cluster associated with self-reported Caucasian donors. The study aimed to test whether cataloging public T cell receptors could reveal signatures of past pathogen exposure. The T cell repertoires of under 700 subjects were profiled by immunosequencing and related to cytomegalovirus serostatus. In addition to the first cohort of about 650 subjects, a separate validation cohort of about 120 different subjects was used. To predict cytomegalovirus infection status, the study combined high-throughput TCR immunosequencing, statistical association of individual TCRs with disease status, and machine learning. To study patterns of TCR occurrence, a later analysis re-analyzed previously published TCR beta repertoires from hundreds of donors and added high-resolution HLA genotyping. Rather than using new phenotypic data, the later analysis identified candidate immune exposures from TCR beta sequences and from how often those sequences occurred across donors. An earlier analysis of some 600 of the donors applied high-throughput TCR beta sequencing to assess whether each TCR beta V gene segment acted as functional or pseudogenic. Donor age, sex, ethnicity and CMV serostatus were compiled together with the repertoire data. A later genetic analysis took genome-wide SNP genotypes for 398 of the 666 donors and used that subset as a discovery cohort. All discovery cohort repertoires had been generated on a single sequencing platform. Both class I and class II loci were covered by HLA typing, at four-digit resolution. The number of typed donors differed by locus: about 629-640 for A, B, C, DRB1 and DQB1; approximately 540 for DQA1; 606 for DPA1; and 400 to 480 for DPB1. Because of strong linkage in the cohort, roughly five DR-DQ haplotypes were treated as single units for association and clustering. On average, 235,054 unique TCR beta nucleotide sequences were sequenced per donor among a few hundred genotyped donors of the cohort, with roughly 19% of those sequences being non-productive. Points the paper makes about the study in general: Across donors, most TCR sequences were observed very rarely, whereas some public TCRs were present in many individuals. Because HLA typing was unavailable for some donors at each locus, only the typed subset was used in association tests. Roughly uniform sequencing depth across donors was assumed in presence/absence analyses, although this assumption may not hold. According to a later analysis, most CMV-associated TCR beta chains appeared to be HLA-restricted, and the HLA associations seemed to be driven largely by CMV exposure. In a later analysis, the rate of TCR association differed among HLA loci, with DRB1 alleles having the most associated TCRs and HLA-C alleles having the fewest. In an earlier analysis of 587 of the donors, most TCR beta V segments appeared in productive rearrangements about 87% or about 30% of the time, broadly matching IMGT annotations. Linkage disequilibrium might explain the correlated functional status among segregating V segments, but an unknown experimental factor could not be excluded. The study listed over 150 TCR beta chains as associated with cytomegalovirus. The authors suggested that the approach could potentially be extended to other disease states and immunological phenotypes. In vitro tests confirmed that a few of the cytomegalovirus-associated TCR beta chains recognize cytomegalovirus antigens. According to a later analysis, parvovirus B19, influenza, CMV and Epstein-Barr virus appeared linked to several top co-occurrence clusters. The classifier was reported to diagnose cytomegalovirus status with high specificity and sensitivity in both the original and validation cohorts. Specific HLA alleles were associated with 15,000 to 20,000 TCR beta sequences at a false discovery rate of 0.05 in a later analysis. Some IMGT-functional V segments, including TRBV6-2 and TRBV6-3, could not be distinguished by the 87-base-pair reads and were therefore excluded. Because counts were too low, 15 to 20 rarely observed V segments, including chromosome 9 orphons, were excluded from the earlier analysis of around 640 of the donors. A later genetic analysis reported fewer N-insertions in productive TCRs among donors in an Asian-associated ancestry cluster than the roughly 640-donor mean. V-gene and J-gene trimming of TCR beta chains was associated with a missense DCLRE1C variant in a later genetic analysis, and the association was replicated in an independent cohort. A cluster of highly shared sequence variants was judged likely to represent a technical artifact of the sequencing pipeline. In a later analysis, HLA-associated TCR beta chains showed more clonal expansion and lower generation probabilities than non-associated chains that were equally common. For the cohort, immune exposure information was limited to CMV serostatus. A further reported finding was that TCR beta sequences accurately predicted the HLA-A and HLA-B alleles for most subjects in the first cohort. This cohort had only TCR beta chains sequenced, and the lack of alpha or paired-chain data limited which features could be detected. Strong co-occurrence of HLA alleles, especially DR and DQ, made assigning TCR associations to individual alleles difficult.

Library preparation was by the immunoSEQ multiplex PCR assay. For the multiplex PCR, a mixture combining 60 forward primers for TCR Vbeta segments and 13 reverse primers for TCR Jbeta segments was used. The CDR3 region of rearranged TCR beta genes was amplified from genomic DNA by a multiplex PCR assay. On the Illumina HiSeq System, the amplified TCR beta libraries were sequenced as 87-base-pair reads. As for the authors' bioinformatics: Across the roughly 600 repertoires, a later analysis counted about 81 million unique TCR beta chains, some 11 million of which were shared by at least two donors. Raw reads were error-corrected and collapsed into unique sequences with a nearest-neighbor algorithm that merged closely related sequences to remove PCR and sequencing errors. Alignment of CDR3 sequences to IMGT reference sequences was used to assign V, D and J gene segments. For a sequence to be retained, a match of at least six nucleotides to both a V gene segment and a J gene segment was required. Rearrangements were classified as productive when the CDR3 lacked stop codons and remained in frame with V and J, and all other rearrangements were classified as non-productive. CDR3 was defined by IMGT convention, running from the second conserved V-encoded cysteine to the conserved J-encoded phenylalanine. Sequences without an unambiguous match to a single V gene segment were excluded from the earlier analysis of almost 600 of the donors. An earlier analysis of under 750 of the donors called V segments functional above 56.7% productive rearrangements and segregating when the between-donor standard deviation exceeded 5%. To diagnose cytomegalovirus status from the catalog of TCR beta chain sequences, a statistical classification framework was built. V and J gene assignment, in a later analysis, came from comparing TCR nucleotide sequences with IMGT/GENE-DB human TR gene sequences. Using the TCRdist pipeline, a later analysis assigned CDR3 sequences along with most-parsimonious VDJ recombination scenarios. In a later analysis, each TCR beta chain was defined by its CDR3 amino acid sequence together with its V-gene family, and reads without a unique V-gene family were excluded. In a later analysis, 450 to 600 highly shared, low-generation-probability nucleotide sequences were removed to address suspected cross-contamination and a sequencing artifact. In a later analysis, a clonal expansion index was calculated for each public chain from normalized within-repertoire ranks of inferred template counts. In a later analysis, generation probabilities were computed using a VDJ recombination model fitted to out-of-frame rearrangements, and the results were checked against IGoR. In a later analysis, hypergeometric tests were used to score TCR-TCR, TCR-HLA and TCR-CMV co-occurrence, with a repertoire-size bias correction applied to TCR pairs. In a later analysis, false discovery rates were estimated by permuting HLA or CMV assignments 20 times. In a later analysis, co-occurring TCRs were grouped with DBSCAN, and TCRdist sequence similarity was added when clustering was performed within HLA-allele-positive subsets. For co-occurrence clustering, repertoires with fewer than 30,000 or more than 120,000 public chains were excluded, along with a handful of repertoires with anomalous nucleotide sharing. TCRdb mirrors the immuneACCESS table, restricted to in-frame sequences. Some clones are absent from its copies; in checked studies, under half trace to an unresolved V gene, and the reason for the others is unknown. The DNA gave D and trimming, while V, J and clone size come from that table. The sample profile shows about 150,000 clones; roughly a tenth of them were found once. The ten largest clones capture roughly 1.9% of the sample.

The cohort consisted of hundreds of healthy bone marrow donors. All cohort members were sampled while nominally healthy, although unrecorded immune exposures were likely present. The donor was CMV seronegative and belonged to the group of around 400 seronegative cohort members. Each donor provided a peripheral blood sample, and peripheral blood mononuclear cells were used for TCR beta sequencing. Genomic DNA was extracted from the blood cell samples with the Qiagen DNeasy Blood Extraction Kit. Turning to this clone: No antigen is known for it. Base qualities are not at hand, and no much larger clone is one base apart.

Inclusive of the bounding cysteine and phenylalanine, the CDR3 is 14 residues long. Only CDR3 DNA remains: 42 bases, in frame from the first base. The germline V gene (reference sequence) sets CDR1 to SEHNR and CDR2 to FQNEAQ. Ends trimmed: V by 2 bases, J by 8 bases; bases unmatched to a gene: 3. This sequence uses TRBV7-9 and TRBJ1-4; TRBD1 lines up with 9 middle nucleotides. The TCR sequence derives from a male donor in good health and CMV-seronegative. The sample comprised PBMCs. The CDR3 has the sequence CASSLWDRVEKLFF. The nucleotide sequence reads as follows: TGTGCCAGCAGCTTATGGGACAGGGTAGAAAAACTGTTTTTT.